The next 7 T cell receptor beta chains were all read from a single sample in a study of blood T cells in healthy people across ages. The second PCR ran about 6 to 12 cycles with a sample-barcoded 5' primer and J-beta primers. TCRdb reanalysed the 5' RACE reads using MiXCR and keeps one entry per CDR3 protein. The sample has some 850,000 distinct CDR3 sequences; around 24% are singletons. This same sample was also taken into another study, of T cells of mothers and their children.

Material: blood. The origin of the receptors is a boy younger than 18 in good health.

This clonotype has just a few counts. The genes are TRBV5-1 and TRBJ2-3, with D perhaps matching TRBD1 or TRBD2 (5 bases each). The germline V gene has CDR1 SGHRS and CDR2 YFSETQ. This CDR3 region has 14 residues. Trimming removed 4 bases at V and 0 bases at J, with 9 bases between. The DNA of the CDR3 is TGCGCCAGCAGCGACGGGACCAGCACAGATACGCAGTATTTT. As protein: CASSDGTSTDTQYF.

This clonotype has a handful of counts. V and J are TRBV27 and TRBJ1-6; D may be TRBD1 (6 bases). V gave up 3 bases and J gave up 7 bases, with 19 bases separating them. Germline V CDR1 and CDR2: MNHEY, SMNVEV (reference sequence). This CDR3 comprises 17 residues. The CDR3 DNA follows: TGTGCCAGCAGTTTGCCAATTCAACAGGGAAGGAATTCACCCCTCCACTTT. Amino acid sequence: CASSLPIQQGRNSPLHF.

This rearrangement joins TRBV12-3 or TRBV12-4 to TRBJ1-2, with 8 bases matching TRBD1. Losses at the gene ends were 5 bases for V and 5 bases for J; bases not matched to a gene: 7. This CDR3 has 14 residues. The CDR3 DNA reads as TGTGCCAGCAGTCCCCAGGGGGCGAGGTATGGCTACACCTTC. Protein: CASSPQGARYGYTF.

The V call is TRBV27, the J call TRBJ2-5, with 13 bases lining up with TRBD2. Looked up from germline, CDR1 is MNHEY and CDR2 is SMNVEV (reference sequence). CDR3 length equals 17 residues. The trim removed 3 bases at V and 9 bases at J, leaving 13 bases unmatched. CDR3 sequence reads: CASSFRLAGGRHQAQYF. The CDR3 nucleotides are TGTGCCAGCAGTTTTAGACTAGCGGGGGGCCGGCACCAGGCCCAGTACTTC.

In its sample, this clonotype was seen a few times. V usage is TRBV29-1 and J usage is TRBJ1-6; maybe TRBD1 (5 bases). CDR1 is SQVTM, CDR2 ANQGSEA, per germline. Trimming shortened V by 4 bases and J by 7 bases, and 11 bases separated the two germline ends. The CDR3 runs 13 residues. The CDR3 bases are TGCAGCGTTGGAGGGCAGGGAAATTCACCCCTCCACTTT. Its translation: CSVGGQGNSPLHF.

This clonotype appeared a few times. The chain recombines TRBV11-2 with TRBJ2-1; a possible D gene is TRBD1 (6 bases). This CDR3 spans 16 amino acids. The V gene's germline CDR1 is SGHAT and CDR2 FQNNGV. Between the trimmed V and J ends, which lost 6 bases and 3 bases, there was a span of 18 bases. Written as DNA, the CDR3 is TGTGCCAGCAGACTCTCCCAGGGGCGCGACTACAATGAGCAGTTCTTC. Protein: CASRLSQGRDYNEQFF.

This clonotype was picked up a small number of times. The V gene is TRBV7-2, the J gene TRBJ2-5; D possibly uses TRBD1 or TRBD2 (6 bases each). Trimming left V 6 bases short and J 9 bases short, with 11 bases between. The germline gives CDR1 SGHTA, CDR2 FQGNSA. This CDR3 spans 11 amino acids. This chain's CDR3 is CASSPRGPQYF. CDR3 nucleotides: TGTGCCAGCAGTCCCCGGGGGCCCCAGTACTTC.